A selection of T cell receptor beta chains follows, all from one sample in a study of T cell responses to AZD1222 COVID-19 vaccine. Sequencing used immunoSEQ multiplex PCR; TCRdb keeps in-frame clones, though not all of them. The table has roughly 150,000 clones, 88% seen once. The specimen was peripheral blood, collected on day 0 of AZD1222 vaccination. Receptors were obtained from an adult in good health. Both conserved end residues are part of each CDR3. The D gene is left open where the match is weak. The size field is filled for only some rows; it gives once, few, many or a size class.

j_call d_call clone_size v_call cdr3_aa cdr3_nt
TRBJ2-1 TRBD2 NA TRBV5-5 CASSLGSGRSSYNEQFF TGTGCCAGCAGCTTGGGCAGCGGGAGGAGCTCCTACAATGAGCAGTTCTTC
TRBJ2-1 TRBD1 NA TRBV20-1 CSASGDRGENEQFF TGCAGTGCTAGTGGGGACAGGGGGGAAAATGAGCAGTTCTTC
TRBJ1-2 NA NA TRBV7-3 CASSPQEDNYGYTF TGTGCCAGCAGCCCACAGGAGGACAACTATGGCTACACCTTC
TRBJ2-2 NA NA TRBV9 CASSLGDMNTGELFF TGTGCCAGCAGCCTCGGTGATATGAACACCGGGGAGCTGTTTTTT
TRBJ2-7 TRBD1 NA TRBV9 CASSEGQPDYEQYF TGTGCCAGCAGCGAGGGACAGCCCGACTACGAGCAGTACTTC
TRBJ2-4 TRBD1 NA TRBV30 CAWSTRQGNIQYF TGTGCCTGGAGTACCCGACAGGGAAACATTCAGTACTTC
TRBJ2-5 TRBD2 NA TRBV19 CASSIGPGLAGQETQYF TGTGCCAGTAGTATAGGCCCGGGACTAGCGGGACAAGAGACCCAGTACTTC
TRBJ1-1 NA NA TRBV6-2/TRBV6-3 CASSYSEGKDEAFF TGTGCCAGCAGTTACTCGGAAGGGAAGGATGAAGCTTTCTTT
TRBJ1-2 NA NA TRBV28 CASSGTTHKGDGYTF TGTGCCAGCAGTGGGACAACCCATAAAGGGGATGGCTACACCTTC
TRBJ1-2 NA NA TRBV30 CAWSVRQIEGYTF TGTGCCTGGAGTGTAAGGCAGATCGAAGGCTACACCTTC
TRBJ1-2 NA NA TRBV7-2 CASSLLFGPNYGYTF TGTGCCAGCAGCTTACTTTTCGGGCCTAACTATGGCTACACCTTC
TRBJ1-2 NA few TRBV4-2 CASSQKRIDSYGYTF TGTGCCAGCAGCCAAAAGAGGATAGACAGCTATGGCTACACCTTC
TRBJ2-1 NA NA TRBV14 CASTTEFQGWQFF TGTGCCAGCACCACAGAATTTCAGGGGTGGCAGTTCTTC
TRBJ1-6 TRBD1 NA TRBV6-2/TRBV6-3 CASSWRDSFNSPLHF TGTGCCAGCAGTTGGAGGGACAGTTTCAATTCACCCCTCCACTTT
TRBJ2-3 NA NA TRBV18 CASSPGISTDTQYF TGTGCCAGCTCACCCGGGATTTCCACAGATACGCAGTATTTT
TRBJ2-3 NA NA TRBV19 CASQQGRDTQYF TGTGCCAGCCAACAGGGACGGGATACGCAGTATTTT
TRBJ1-4 NA NA TRBV5-1 CASSTGLSSTNEKLFF TGCGCCAGCAGCACAGGTTTAAGCTCAACTAATGAAAAACTGTTTTTT
TRBJ1-6 TRBD1 NA TRBV28 CASSSPTGNNSPLHF TGTGCCAGCAGTTCCCCGACAGGGAATAATTCACCCCTCCACTTT
TRBJ2-7 TRBD1 NA TRBV4-3 CASSQSRQGTYEQYF TGCGCCAGCAGCCAAAGCAGACAGGGGACCTACGAGCAGTACTTC
TRBJ1-1 NA NA TRBV11-2 CASSLGQAPTEAFF TGTGCCAGCAGCTTAGGTCAGGCTCCCACTGAAGCTTTCTTT
TRBJ2-3 TRBD2 NA TRBV5-1 CASSFGLAGGDTQYF TGCGCCAGCAGCTTCGGACTAGCTGGAGGAGATACGCAGTATTTT
TRBJ1-5 NA NA TRBV4-1 CASSPQESNNQPQHF TGCGCCAGCAGCCCCCAAGAAAGTAACAATCAGCCCCAGCATTTT
TRBJ2-3 NA once TRBV18 CASSPGGTGTDTQYF TGTGCCAGCTCACCAGGAGGAACGGGCACAGATACGCAGTATTTT
TRBJ1-4 TRBD1 NA TRBV6-5 CASSPSGTGREKLFF TGTGCCAGCAGTCCCTCCGGGACAGGAAGAGAAAAACTGTTTTTT
TRBJ2-3 NA NA TRBV15 CATSREQSSTDTQYF TGTGCCACCAGCAGAGAACAGAGCAGCACAGATACGCAGTATTTT
TRBJ2-1 NA NA TRBV9 CASSEGSSFHNEQFF TGTGCCAGCAGCGAGGGTTCTAGCTTCCACAATGAGCAGTTCTTC
TRBJ1-1 NA once TRBV5-1 CASSLKPGNTEAFF TGCGCCAGCAGCTTGAAACCGGGGAACACTGAAGCTTTCTTT
TRBJ2-1 NA NA TRBV7-2 CASSAQSGNEQFF TGTGCCAGCAGCGCTCAAAGCGGAAATGAGCAGTTCTTC
TRBJ1-1 NA once TRBV6-5 CASGGVQGWAFF TGTGCCAGCGGGGGGGTACAGGGCTGGGCTTTCTTT
TRBJ1-2 NA NA TRBV28 CASSLEGLGGYTF TGTGCCAGCAGTTTAGAGGGCTTAGGAGGCTACACCTTC
TRBJ2-2 NA NA TRBV4-2 CASSQESGGELFF TGTGCCAGCAGCCAAGAATCCGGCGGGGAGCTGTTTTTT
TRBJ2-2 NA NA TRBV14 CASSPYMGSAGELFF TGTGCCAGCAGCCCTTATATGGGGTCGGCCGGGGAGCTGTTTTTT
TRBJ1-1 NA once TRBV18 CASSPVRRTGGRGTEAFF TGTGCCAGCTCACCCGTTCGCCGGACGGGCGGTCGTGGCACTGAAGCTTTCTTT
TRBJ1-2 NA NA TRBV5-4 CASSPGDYGYTF TGTGCCAGCAGCCCGGGAGACTATGGCTACACCTTC
TRBJ1-3 NA NA TRBV24-1 CATSAASTSGNTIYF TGTGCCACCAGTGCGGCCTCTACCAGTGGAAACACCATATATTTT
TRBJ1-2 NA NA TRBV7-9 CASSSRTGPPSDYTF TGTGCCAGCAGCTCCCGGACCGGGCCGCCAAGCGACTACACCTTC
TRBJ1-1 NA NA TRBV9 CASAASMNTEAFF TGTGCCAGCGCGGCTTCCATGAACACTGAAGCTTTCTTT
TRBJ1-6 TRBD1 NA TRBV30 CAWSDRGDSPLHF TGTGCCTGGAGCGACAGGGGAGATTCACCCCTCCACTTT
TRBJ1-1 NA NA TRBV5-5 CASSPQTASNTEAFF TGTGCCAGCAGCCCCCAGACGGCCTCCAATACAGAAGCTTTCTTT
TRBJ2-2 NA NA TRBV6-2/TRBV6-3 CASSFDRVTGELFF TGTGCCAGCAGTTTCGACAGAGTCACCGGGGAGCTGTTTTTT
TRBJ1-1 TRBD1 NA TRBV7-2 CASSFQGGRVNTEAFF TGTGCCAGCAGCTTTCAGGGGGGGCGGGTGAACACTGAAGCTTTCTTT
TRBJ1-1 NA NA TRBV10-3 CAISGWVWGTEAFF TGTGCCATCAGTGGTTGGGTGTGGGGCACTGAAGCTTTCTTT
TRBJ2-1 TRBD2 NA TRBV7-9 CASSLGLAGASYNEQFF TGTGCCAGCAGCTTAGGGCTAGCGGGGGCCTCGTACAATGAGCAGTTCTTC
TRBJ2-1 NA NA TRBV7-3 CASSLTGDHEQFF TGTGCCAGCAGCTTAACGGGAGACCATGAGCAGTTCTTC
TRBJ2-1 TRBD2 once TRBV9 CASSARDRGGEQFF TGTGCCAGCAGCGCCCGGGATAGGGGAGGGGAGCAGTTCTTC
TRBJ1-2 NA NA TRBV12-3/TRBV12-4 CASSTAVNYGYTF TGTGCCAGCAGCACGGCGGTCAACTATGGCTACACCTTC
TRBJ1-5 NA NA TRBV29-1 CSVGGRTDQPQHF TGCAGCGTTGGGGGCCGGACCGATCAGCCCCAGCATTTT
TRBJ2-7 NA NA TRBV28 CASSSVRYEQYF TGTGCCAGCAGTTCCGTTCGGTACGAGCAGTACTTC
TRBJ1-5 NA NA TRBV6-5 CASRRNIGQPQHF TGTGCCAGCAGGAGGAATATTGGTCAGCCCCAGCATTTT
TRBJ1-3 NA NA TRBV30 CAWSVSVSGNTIYF TGTGCCTGGAGTGTTTCCGTCTCTGGAAACACCATATATTTT
TRBJ2-3 TRBD2 once TRBV10-3 CAISPGTSGGYSSTDTQYF TGTGCCATCAGCCCAGGGACTAGCGGGGGGTACTCTAGCACAGATACGCAGTATTTT
TRBJ2-7 NA NA TRBV7-2 CASSYTGSVSYEQYF TGTGCCAGCAGCTACACAGGTTCCGTTTCCTACGAGCAGTACTTC
TRBJ1-3 TRBD1 NA TRBV5-1 CASSMDRVQAGNTIYF TGCGCCAGCAGCATGGACAGGGTACAAGCTGGAAACACCATATATTTT
TRBJ2-1 TRBD1 once TRBV28 CASKPRQGAGNEQFF TGTGCCAGCAAACCCAGACAGGGGGCTGGCAATGAGCAGTTCTTC
TRBJ2-2 TRBD1 NA TRBV19 CASSGTANTGELFF TGTGCCAGTAGTGGGACAGCGAACACCGGGGAGCTGTTTTTT
TRBJ2-7 NA NA TRBV5-4 CASSFAGPTYEQYF TGTGCCAGCAGCTTCGCGGGACCAACCTACGAGCAGTACTTC
TRBJ2-3 NA NA TRBV5-5 CASSLVTGGTDTQYF TGTGCCAGCAGCTTGGTTACAGGAGGCACAGATACGCAGTATTTT